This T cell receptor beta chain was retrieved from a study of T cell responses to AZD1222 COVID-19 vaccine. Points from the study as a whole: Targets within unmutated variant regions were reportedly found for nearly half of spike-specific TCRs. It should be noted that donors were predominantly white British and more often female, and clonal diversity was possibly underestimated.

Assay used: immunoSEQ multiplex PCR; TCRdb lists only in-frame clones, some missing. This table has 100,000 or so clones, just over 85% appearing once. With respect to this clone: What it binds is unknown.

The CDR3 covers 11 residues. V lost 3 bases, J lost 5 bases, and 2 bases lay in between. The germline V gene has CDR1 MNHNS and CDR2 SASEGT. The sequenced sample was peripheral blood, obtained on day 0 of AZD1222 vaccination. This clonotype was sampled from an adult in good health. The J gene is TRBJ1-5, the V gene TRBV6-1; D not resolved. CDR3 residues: CASSDDQPQHF. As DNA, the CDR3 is TGTGCCAGCAGTGACGATCAGCCCCAGCATTTT.